This T cell receptor (beta chain) came from a study of T cell changes during pregnancy in multiple sclerosis. Libraries were prepared by immunoSEQ multiplex PCR; TCRdb keeps only in-frame clonotypes and omits some of them. Found here are 64,000 or so clones, around 92% of them singletons; the top ten hold around 2.3%. CDR1 ENHRY and CDR2 SYGVKD come from the germline V gene. V was clipped by 2 bases and J by 7 bases; unmatched bases: 6. This CDR3 region has 14 residues. The TCR sequence derives from a female donor with multiple sclerosis, enrolled in a pregnancy study. This specimen was peripheral blood, taken in the first trimester of pregnancy. The rearrangement uses TRBV10-3 and TRBJ2-7; 9 bases align to TRBD1. This CDR3 is CAISETGGAGEQYF. The DNA for the CDR3 is TGTGCCATCAGTGAGACAGGGGGCGCGGGGGAGCAGTACTTC.